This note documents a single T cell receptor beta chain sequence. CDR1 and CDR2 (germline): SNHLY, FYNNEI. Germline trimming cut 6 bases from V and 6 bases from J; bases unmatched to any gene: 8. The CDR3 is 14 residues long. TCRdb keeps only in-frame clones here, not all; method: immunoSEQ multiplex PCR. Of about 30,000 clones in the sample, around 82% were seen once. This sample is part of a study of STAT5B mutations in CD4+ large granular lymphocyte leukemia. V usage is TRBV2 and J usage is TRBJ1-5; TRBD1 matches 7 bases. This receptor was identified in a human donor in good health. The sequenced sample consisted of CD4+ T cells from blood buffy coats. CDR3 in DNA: TGTGCCAGCAGGGGACAGCCAGAGAGTCAGCCCCAGCATTTT. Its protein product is CASRGQPESQPQHF.